A single sample gave rise to the 17 T cell receptor beta chains below, sequenced in a study of blood T cell repertoires in COVID-19. Using immunoSEQ multiplex PCR, the repertoire was profiled, and TCRdb retains in-frame clones only, with some absent. The sample has roughly 34,000 clones; almost 90% are singletons. The sample taken for sequencing was peripheral blood. The receptors shown here come from a man aged 55-75 years with active COVID-19.

The gene calls are TRBV28 and TRBJ2-7, with D possibly being TRBD2 (6 bases). CDR3 size: 12 residues. Germline values: CDR1 MDHEN, CDR2 SYDVKM. V lost 3 bases and J lost 5, with 8 bases in between. The CDR3 DNA follows: TGTGCCAGCAGTTTTGGGAGGAACGAGCAGTACTTC. This sequence encodes CASSFGRNEQYF.

V and J are TRBV5-1 and TRBJ1-1; TRBD1 agrees at 7 bases. The CDR3 sequence is 15 residues long. Trimming removed 5 bases from V and 7 bases from J; junction bases left unmatched: 14. Germline-derived CDR1 and CDR2 are SGHRS and YFSETQ. The CDR3 coding sequence is TGCGCCAGCAGGAAAACCGCCGGACAGGACAGTGAAGCTTTCTTT. It codes for CASRKTAGQDSEAFF.

J is TRBJ2-3 and V is TRBV19; 13 nucleotides agree with TRBD2. This CDR3 is built from 16 residues. Germline V gives CDR1 LNHDA, CDR2 SQIVND (reference sequence). The J segment lost 1 base and the V segment lost 9 bases, leaving 7 bases of the junction unmatched. The CDR3 region has the DNA TGTGCCAGCCGAGCCGGGACTAGCGGGGGCACAGATACGCAGTATTTT. Amino acids: CASRAGTSGGTDTQYF.

The chain links TRBV5-1 to TRBJ2-3, with 10 nucleotides matching TRBD2. The CDR3 extends over 14 amino acids. The J segment lost 2 bases and the V segment lost 7 bases, leaving 4 bases of the junction unmatched. Germline lookup yields CDR1 SGHRS and CDR2 YFSETQ. This CDR3 is CASRTSGVTDTQYF. In DNA, the CDR3 is TGCGCCAGCCGCACTAGCGGGGTCACAGATACGCAGTATTTT.

The chain uses TRBV6-1 and TRBJ1-3; no clear D gene. The V end was cut by 5 bases, the J end by 0 bases, with 11 bases between. The CDR3 has 15 amino acids. The V gene's germline CDR1 is MNHNS and CDR2 SASEGT. The DNA of the CDR3 is TGTGCCAGCAGTTTCCGGGTTTCCTCTGGAAACACCATATATTTT. Its translation: CASSFRVSSGNTIYF.

CDR3 in amino acids: CASSLDRVADTQYF. In DNA, the CDR3 is TGTGCCAGCAGCTTAGACAGGGTGGCAGATACGCAGTATTTT. J is TRBJ2-3 and V is TRBV7-2, with a possible D match to TRBD1 (6 bases). The CDR3 runs to 14 residues. CDR1 and CDR2 from the germline V gene are SGHTA and FQGNSA. V was clipped by 1 base and J by 4 bases, with 9 bases between them.

The chain joins TRBV6-2 or TRBV6-3 to TRBJ1-6; D remains ambiguous. Per germline, CDR1 MNHEY and CDR2 SVGEGT. V lost 2 bases and J lost 12, with 8 bases in between. There are 12 residues in the CDR3. In DNA, the CDR3 is TGTGCCAGCAGTTACGGCGGGAAACCCCTCCACTTT. Protein sequence: CASSYGGKPLHF.

The rearrangement uses TRBV2 and TRBJ1-5; TRBD1 matches at 9 bases. The V and J ends lost 5 bases and 7 bases, in that order; junction bases with no gene match: 9. This CDR3 spans 15 amino acids. Per the germline V gene, CDR1 is SNHLY and CDR2 is FYNNEI. The CDR3 DNA reads as TGTGCCAGCAGTCCCCGGGACAGGGTTGGGCAGCCCCAGCATTTT. This translates into CASSPRDRVGQPQHF.

The chain recombines TRBV7-8 with TRBJ1-6; D ambiguous. The germline CDR1 and CDR2 sequences are SGHVS and FQNEAQ. The CDR3 sequence is 15 residues long. V shed 6 bases and J shed 8 bases, with 17 bases lying between them. The CDR3, as DNA: TGTGCCAGCAGTTCCCGGGAAAGTGGGGATTCACCCCTCCACTTT. This sequence encodes CASSSRESGDSPLHF. The whole variable domain, filled in from reference TRBV7-8 and TRBJ1-6, reads GAGVSQSPRYKVAKRGQDVALRCDPISGHVSLFWYQQALGQGPEFLTYFQNEAQLDKSGLPSDRFFAERPEGSVSTLKIQRTQQEDSAVYLCASSSRESGDSPLHFGNGTRLTVT.

CDR3 bases: TGCAGCGCTCTAGGGGGAGGGAAAGAGACCCAGTACTTC. Protein product: CSALGGGKETQYF. The chain carries TRBV29-1 and TRBJ2-5; D is perhaps TRBD2 (7 bases). The CDR3 consists of 13 residues. CDR1 is SQVTM and CDR2 is ANQGSEA in the germline V gene. Trimming took off 7 bases at V and 3 bases at J, with 15 bases between the two ends.

The rearrangement links TRBV30 to TRBJ1-5, with a tentative D call TRBD1 (5 bases). CDR1 is GTSNPN, CDR2 SVGIG, per germline (reference sequence). This CDR3 has 14 amino acids. V was shortened by 4 bases and J by 3 bases, with 13 bases between the two germline ends. CDR3 bases: TGTGCCTGGACCATGGGGCAGTCCAATCAGCCCCAGCATTTT. This encodes CAWTMGQSNQPQHF. Looking up the rest from reference TRBV30 and TRBJ1-5 gives the full variable domain: SQTIHQWPATLVQPVGSPLSLECTVEGTSNPNLYWYRQAAGRGLQLLFYSVGIGQISSEVPQNLSASRPQDRQFILSSKKLLLSDSGFYLCAWTMGQSNQPQHFGDGTRLSIL.

The V gene is TRBV19, the J gene TRBJ1-4; maybe TRBD1 (6 bases). V lost 5 bases, J lost 7 bases, and 17 bases lay in between. CDR1 is LNHDA, CDR2 SQIVND, per germline (reference sequence). The CDR3 has 15 amino acids. The DNA for the CDR3 is TGTGCCAGTAGTGTTACAGGGACCACAATTGAAAAACTGTTTTTT. Protein product: CASSVTGTTIEKLFF.

The V gene is TRBV7-9, the J gene TRBJ1-1, with TRBD1 identical over 9 bases. V dropped 5 bases and J dropped 4; count of bases not matched to a gene: 5. The CDR3 runs to 14 residues. Germline loops: CDR1 SEHNR, CDR2 FQNEAQ (reference sequence). The CDR3 protein is CASSPQGAVTEAFF. CDR3 nucleotides: TGTGCCAGCAGCCCACAGGGGGCCGTCACTGAAGCTTTCTTT.

This chain connects TRBV7-2 to TRBJ1-2; weak D call: TRBD1 (5 bases). In germline, CDR1 is SGHTA, CDR2 FQGNSA. The CDR3 runs to 14 residues. V shed 1 base and J shed 3 bases, with 9 bases lying between them. Here the CDR3 reads CASSLDPGDYGYTF. The CDR3, as DNA: TGTGCCAGCAGCTTAGATCCGGGGGACTATGGCTACACCTTC.

The chain uses TRBV21-1 and TRBJ2-7; the listed D gene, TRBD1, was not tested against the DNA. TRBV21-1 is given as a pseudogene. This CDR3 comprises 18 residues. DNA of the CDR3: TGTGCCAGCAGCAAAGACCGTGACAGGGGGCCCAGCTCCTACGAGCAGTACTTC. This codes for CASSKDRDRGPSSYEQYF.

The chain combines TRBV19 with TRBJ1-1; D possibly corresponds to TRBD1 (6 bases). V lost 5 bases and J lost 0, with 13 bases in between. This CDR3 has 15 amino acids. The V gene's germline CDR1 is LNHDA and CDR2 SQIVND (reference sequence). CDR3 DNA sequence: TGTGCCAGTAGTTTCGATAGGGGGATGAACACTGAAGCTTTCTTT. It translates to CASSFDRGMNTEAFF.

The rearrangement joins TRBV5-1 to TRBJ2-1, with TRBD2 matching 10 bases. CDR3 length: 16 amino acids. The trim removed 3 bases at V and 2 bases at J, leaving 5 bases unmatched. Per germline, CDR1 SGHRS and CDR2 YFSETQ. Written as DNA, the CDR3 is TGCGCCAGCAGCTATGGACTAGCGGCTCCCTACAATGAGCAGTTCTTC. Its protein is CASSYGLAAPYNEQFF.